This T cell receptor (beta chain) was obtained from a study of vaccination and CD4 T cells after COVID-19 (dated by TCRdb to 2022 to 2024). In terms of the full investigation: Convalescent patients had a positive SARS-CoV-2 result on nasal swab PCR, and of these patients, some 10 had mild disease and one had severe disease. Participants got two doses of the Pfizer-BioNTech BNT162b2 vaccine (n=8) or two doses of the Moderna mRNA-1273 vaccine (n=2). The time from the second vaccine dose to post-vaccine blood sampling had a median of around 72 days and ranged from about 14 to 250 days. In control cultures, a CEFX viral epitope pool was used as positive control, an HIV-1 Nef peptide pool was used as negative control, or no peptide was added. In 10 COVID-19 convalescent patients and a handful of infection-naive healthy vaccine recipients, researchers compared the spike-specific CD4+ TCR repertoire from before mRNA vaccination with the repertoire from after. Post-COVID blood samples from convalescent patients were collected a median of approximately 100 days after diagnosis, with a range of 35 to 161 days. The convalescent cohort comprised six males and four females, including two Hispanic individuals, seven Caucasians, two Asians and one multiracial person. The cultures were stimulated with overlapping spike peptide pools from SARS-CoV-2 and from the common cold coronaviruses HCoV-NL63, HCoV-OC43 and HCoV-229E.

Looking up the germline V gene (reference sequence) yields CDR1 DFQATT and CDR2 SNEGSKA. V trim: 5 bases; J trim: 6 bases; unmatched bases: 10. The CDR3 measures 15 amino acids from cysteine to phenylalanine. The kept DNA is CDR3 alone, 45 bases in frame from the first base. The full study reports these points: An increase in the median number of SARS-CoV-2-reactive clonotypes from 21 after infection to 38 after vaccination was observed, but the change was not found to be significant. The number of convalescent patients in the study was relatively small, and the study did not examine early timepoints following natural infection. Nearly all vaccine-specific clones in convalescent patients (304 of 307) were mono-reactive for SARS-CoV-2 spike rather than cross-reactive with common cold coronaviruses. Among the post-vaccine SARS-CoV-2-reactive clones in convalescent patients, a median approximately 86% showed up only after vaccination, which suggests vaccine-specific priming.

The method behind the library was PCR. At the Johns Hopkins FTIC core, DNA from the cultured CD4+ T cells underwent TCR sequencing with the Oncomine TCR Beta short-read assay. Genomic DNA was extracted from the cultured CD4+ T cells with the QIAamp micro DNA kit. Oncomine TCR Beta libraries made from cultured CD4+ T cells were pooled using unique dual indexes and sequenced on an Illumina iSeq 100. The original methods were these. Non-productive sequences were filtered out, and CDR3s that did not start with C, did not end with F or W, or were shorter than 7 amino acids were discarded. Antigen-specific clonotypes were identified with the MANAFEST web application by comparing peptide-stimulated wells with reference and other culture wells. To be called positive, a clone needed an FDR below 0.05, an odds ratio above 5, and a productive frequency above 0.1% in at least two of three replicate wells. A clonotype was classed as cross-reactive if the clonotype showed significant expansion both in SARS-CoV-2 spike wells and in at least one common cold coronavirus spike condition. Levenshtein distances (stringdist) and unrooted phylogenetic trees (ape) in R version 3.6.1 were used to assess CDR3 homology. TCRdb trimmed public reads at Q25 via fastp, called clones via MiXCR and kept in-frame beta chains. A single entry per CDR3 protein holds the most common genes and DNA from its merged rows. None of the V and J calls come from the authors' own analysis; TCRdb made them. In this sample the table shows about 9,100 distinct CDR3 sequences, 50% to 70% of which occur a single time. The top ten clonotypes cover 34% of the sample.

The meaning of the sample's treatment or condition label: roughly 11-day PBMC culture with coronavirus spike peptide pools or control peptides (ViraFEST assay). The ViraFEST assay, used in the study, expanded antigen-specific T cells with peptide pools and then identified the expanded clonotypes through TCR sequencing. The convalescent patients' positive SARS-CoV-2 PCR tests fell between March and December 2020, which was before the Alpha, Beta and Delta variants emerged in the United States. Each well held about 2 million PBMCs cultured in IMDM containing roughly 5.5% human AB serum and about 10 IU/ml IL-2, with about 9.1 ug/ml peptide pools added. On days 3 and 7, half of the culture medium was replaced with fresh IL-2-containing medium. After around 10 days of culture, CD4+ T cells were isolated by negative selection using the EasySep CD4+ T cell isolation kit. Ficoll-Paque Plus gradient centrifugation was used to isolate PBMCs from whole blood, and the isolated PBMCs were then either used fresh or cryopreserved at -140C. Culture conditions were generally each tested in triplicate wells.

Comments on this clonotype: The antigen this receptor binds is unknown. One base away there is no much larger clone; base qualities are not given.

The sequencing sample was made of CD4+ T cells from blood, cultured in vitro. The chain is made from TRBV20-1 and TRBJ2-2; 9 junctional bases match TRBD1. This sequence was found in a human donor who had recovered from COVID-19. The sequence in DNA is TGCAGTGCTGGATCACAGGGGGCAGTGCCCGGGGAGCTGTTTTTT. Translated, this gives CSAGSQGAVPGELFF.